This T cell receptor (beta chain) emerged from a study of human T cells and chemical hapten exposure. Study overall: Per-sample TCR yield variation was attributed mainly to small pooled library volume differences.

In the authors' workflow: A per-sample median of about 100,000 TCRs was observed, with counts ranging from about 23,224 to 690,600. TCRdb re-called the RACE reads with MiXCR, one entry per CDR3 protein. TCRdb, rather than the study authors, made the V and J calls. Of about 50,000 distinct CDR3 sequences listed, about a tenth were seen once; the top ten hold 1.5% to 2%. In germline, CDR1 is MNHEY, CDR2 SMNVEV (reference sequence). The CDR3 is 13 amino acids. The V and J ends lost 6 bases and 10 bases, in that order; junction bases with no gene match: 11. This sample's time point: patch test 2, 6 weeks after DPC sensitization. Treatment meaning: therapeutic diphenylcyclopropenone sensitization with weekly scalp DPC.

The sequence was obtained from a woman between 50 and 59 years old with alopecia areata. Some clones in this sample may be carry-over from other donors' samples. The chain couples TRBV27 to TRBJ1-1; TRBD1 aligns across 7 bases. The specimen comprised whole blood, sampled in connection with sensitization to the hapten diphenylcyclopropenone (DPC). Here the CDR3 reads CASSRTQGFGAFF. DNA for the CDR3: TGTGCCAGCAGCCGGACACAGGGGTTCGGAGCTTTCTTT.